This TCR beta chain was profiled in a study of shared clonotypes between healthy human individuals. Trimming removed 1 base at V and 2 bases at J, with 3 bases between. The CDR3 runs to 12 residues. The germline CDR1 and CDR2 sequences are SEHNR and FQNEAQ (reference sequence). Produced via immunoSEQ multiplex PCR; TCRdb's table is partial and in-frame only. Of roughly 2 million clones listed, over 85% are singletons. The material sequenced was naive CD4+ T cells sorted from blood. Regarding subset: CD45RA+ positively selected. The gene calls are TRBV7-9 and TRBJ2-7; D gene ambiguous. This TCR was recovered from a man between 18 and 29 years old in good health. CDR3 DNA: TGTGCCAGCAGCTTAGTCCCCTACGAGCAGTACTTC. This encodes CASSLVPYEQYF.